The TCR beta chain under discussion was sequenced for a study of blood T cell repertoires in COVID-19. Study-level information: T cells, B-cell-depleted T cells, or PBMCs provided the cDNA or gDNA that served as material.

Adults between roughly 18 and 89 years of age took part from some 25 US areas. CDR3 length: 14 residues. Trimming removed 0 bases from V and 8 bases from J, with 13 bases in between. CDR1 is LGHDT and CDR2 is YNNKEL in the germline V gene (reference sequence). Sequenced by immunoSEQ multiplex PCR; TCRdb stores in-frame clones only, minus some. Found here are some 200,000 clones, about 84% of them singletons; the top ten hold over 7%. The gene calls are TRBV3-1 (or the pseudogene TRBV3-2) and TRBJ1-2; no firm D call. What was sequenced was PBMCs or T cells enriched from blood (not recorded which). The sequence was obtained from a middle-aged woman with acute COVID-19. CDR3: CASSQDWQVQGYTF. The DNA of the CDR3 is TGTGCCAGCAGCCAAGATTGGCAAGTACAGGGCTACACCTTC.